This paragraph reports one TCR beta chain. Its specificity is unknown. The junction shows a germline mismatch at one end, possibly a read error. The sample is drawn from a study of beta chain features in type 1 diabetes. Study-level background: Across every sample, roughly 100 million sorted cells were examined in total. Whole-study findings and limits: All four CD4+ subsets of Type 1 diabetes patients contained TCRB CDR3s that were moderately but significantly shorter. VDJ junctions sequenced from type 1 diabetes patients showed fewer insertions and more deletions. Cells with high TCR expression could be over-represented when cDNA is sequenced.

The CDR3 is 12 amino acids. Looked up from germline, CDR1 is SNHLY and CDR2 is FYNNEI. All of the isolated RNA was reverse transcribed, so expressed TCRB transcripts were sequenced. Libraries were prepared by immunoSEQ multiplex PCR; TCRdb keeps only in-frame clonotypes and omits some of them. The top ten clones hold under 4.5% of a sample with around 250,000 clones, less than 35% of them seen once. This clonotype originated in a man aged 25 to 40 in good health. The gene calls are TRBV2 and TRBJ1-2; 8 bases map to TRBD1. What was sequenced was central memory CD4+ T cells from blood. The DNA for the CDR3 is TGTGCCAGCAGTGTGGACAGGGAAGGTCTTCGCTTC. Translating gives CASSVDREGLRF.